These 30 T cell receptor beta chains came from one sample sequenced in a study of cytomegalovirus exposure and HLA in healthy donors. A multiplex PCR was run with 60 Vbeta primers and 13 Jbeta primers. Here immunoSEQ multiplex PCR was the method, and the copy in TCRdb shows in-frame clones only, minus some. The sample yields 100,000 to 150,000 clones, roughly 80% seen once. The sequenced material came from PBMCs. These receptors all come from a girl aged 2-10 years in good health and CMV-seronegative.

This rearrangement joins TRBV25-1 to TRBJ1-2, with D possibly matching TRBD1 (5 bases). CDR3 length: 15 residues. Germline-derived CDR1 and CDR2 are MGHDK and SYGVNS. The V end was cut by 4 bases, the J end by 1 base, with 13 bases between. DNA of the CDR3: TGTGCCAGCAGTGCCGGGCCGACAGATAACTATGGCTACACCTTC. Its translation is CASSAGPTDNYGYTF.

This rearrangement joins TRBV30 to TRBJ1-4, with TRBD1 identical over 7 bases. CDR1 and CDR2 from the germline V gene are GTSNPN and SVGIG (reference sequence). CDR3 size: 12 residues. The V and J ends lost 1 base and 11 bases, in that order; junction bases with no gene match: 4. The DNA of the CDR3 is TGTGCCTGGAGTGGACAGGGATCGAAACTGTTTTTT. Amino acids: CAWSGQGSKLFF.

The gene calls are TRBV5-4 and TRBJ2-7; 7 bases are shared with TRBD2. There are 15 residues in the CDR3. V lost 0 bases and J lost 5; bases outside the gene matches: 8. CDR1 SGHNT and CDR2 YYREEE come from the germline V gene (reference sequence). The DNA of the CDR3 is TGTGCCAGCAGCTTGGGGCTAGCGGCATCTAACGAGCAGTACTTC. Amino acids: CASSLGLAASNEQYF. Full variable domain (outside the CDR3, taken from reference TRBV5-4 and TRBJ2-7): ETGVTQSPTHLIKTRGQQVTLRCSSQSGHNTVSWYQQALGQGPQFIFQYYREEENGRGNFPPRFSGLQFPNYSSELNVNALELDDSALYLCASSLGLAASNEQYFGPGTRLTVT.

The chain is built from TRBV2 and TRBJ2-1; TRBD1 aligns across 7 bases. Germline V CDR1 and CDR2: SNHLY, FYNNEI. This CDR3 region has 11 residues. V lost 5 bases to trimming and J lost 15 bases; unmatched junction nucleotides: 7. CDR3 sequence reads: CASSPDRVGFF. The CDR3 nucleotides read TGTGCCAGCAGTCCTGACAGGGTCGGGTTCTTC.

The chain employs TRBV5-1 and TRBJ1-1, with D perhaps TRBD1 (6 bases). The CDR3 has 13 amino acids. V gave up 1 base and J gave up 5 bases, with 9 bases separating them. CDR1 and CDR2 (germline): SGHRS, YFSETQ. The CDR3 reads CASSLQGRTEAFF. CDR3 nucleotides: TGCGCCAGCAGCTTGCAGGGGCGTACTGAAGCTTTCTTT.

This chain connects TRBV12-5 to TRBJ2-2, with TRBD1 matching 9 bases. J was trimmed by 3 bases and V by 7 bases; bases with no gene match: 21. CDR1 is LGHNT, CDR2 FRNRAP, per germline. This CDR3 comprises 20 residues. The CDR3 loop is CASVGQTGGEIESYTGELFF. The CDR3 DNA reads as TGTGCTAGTGTCGGACAGACAGGGGGAGAAATTGAGAGTTACACCGGGGAGCTGTTTTTT. Supplemented by reference TRBV12-5 and TRBJ2-2, the full variable domain reads DARVTQTPRHKVTEMGQEVTMRCQPILGHNTVFWYRQTMMQGLELLAYFRNRAPLDDSGMPKDRFSAEMPDATLATLKIQPSEPRDSAVYFCASVGQTGGEIESYTGELFFGEGSRLTVL.

The rearrangement joins TRBV14 to TRBJ1-3, with D hard to call. The CDR3 covers 14 residues. Trimming cost V 1 base and J 0 bases, with 4 bases left between them. In germline, CDR1 is SGHDN, CDR2 FVKESK. DNA of the CDR3: TGTGCCAGCAGCCAAGTTCTCTCTGGAAACACCATATATTTT. This encodes CASSQVLSGNTIYF.

Only a few counts were recorded for this clone. The chain combines TRBV28 with TRBJ1-5; tentatively, D is TRBD1 (6 bases). The CDR3 sequence is 13 residues long. Between the trimmed V and J ends, which lost 5 bases and 4 bases, there was a span of 9 bases. The germline CDR1 and CDR2 sequences are MDHEN and SYDVKM. The CDR3 here is CASSRTENQPQHF. CDR3 bases: TGTGCCAGCAGTCGGACAGAGAATCAGCCCCAGCATTTT.

This clone was detected once. The chain employs TRBV18 and TRBJ2-1, with D unresolved. Per germline, CDR1 KGHSH and CDR2 LQKENI. V lost 3 bases and J lost 8, with 8 bases in between. The CDR3 spans 12 residues. DNA of the CDR3: TGTGCCAGCTCACCCGATGCAGATGAGCAGTTCTTC. It encodes CASSPDADEQFF. Filled out from reference TRBV18 and TRBJ2-1, the complete variable domain reads NAGVMQNPRHLVRRRGQEARLRCSPMKGHSHVYWYRQLPEEGLKFMVYLQKENIIDESGMPKERFSAEFPKEGPSILRIQQVVRGDSAAYFCASSPDADEQFFGPGTRLTVL.

The V call is TRBV7-6, the J call TRBJ1-2, with TRBD1 matching 7 bases. The CDR3 length is 13 residues. In germline, CDR1 is SGHVS, CDR2 FNYEAQ. Losses at the gene ends were 5 bases for V and 3 bases for J; bases not matched to a gene: 3. Here the CDR3 reads CASSPDRDYGYTF. The CDR3 nucleotides are TGTGCCAGCAGCCCCGACAGGGACTATGGCTACACCTTC.

This clone was seen a handful of times. This chain connects TRBV30 to TRBJ1-1; 9 positions agree with TRBD1. The V gene's germline CDR1 is GTSNPN and CDR2 SVGIG (reference sequence). With 4 bases clipped from V and 11 bases from J, the junction kept 14 bases outside the gene matches. The CDR3 covers 14 residues. CDR3 DNA sequence: TGTGCCTGGATAGAGGGACAGGGCCTGTACCAGGCTTTCTTT. This encodes CAWIEGQGLYQAFF.

This clone appeared a few times. The chain has TRBV6-1 and TRBJ1-1; unclear D gene. Between the trimmed V and J ends, which lost 6 bases and 0 bases, there was a span of 8 bases. Germline V CDR1 and CDR2: MNHNS, SASEGT. CDR3 length equals 13 residues. The DNA for the CDR3 is TGTGCCAGCAGCCACAGACTGAACACTGAAGCTTTCTTT. Residues: CASSHRLNTEAFF.

This clone has just a few counts. The genes are TRBV15 and TRBJ2-7, with D maybe TRBD2 (6 bases). Trimming stripped 5 bases from V and 3 bases from J, with 17 bases between. Per the germline V gene, CDR1 is LNHNV and CDR2 is YYDKDF (reference sequence). This CDR3 region has 15 residues. This CDR3 reads CATSPGSGGVYEQYF. CDR3 coding DNA: TGTGCCACCAGCCCAGGCTCCGGGGGAGTCTACGAGCAGTACTTC.

The rearrangement joins TRBV19 to TRBJ1-1, with TRBD1 identical over 8 bases. The trim removed 5 bases at V and 4 bases at J, leaving 12 bases unmatched. Germline V gene data show CDR1 as LNHDA and CDR2 as SQIVND (reference sequence). The CDR3 length is 16 residues. CDR3 amino acids: CASSLPRTGTGTEAFF. CDR3 coding DNA: TGTGCCAGTAGTCTCCCTCGGACAGGGACAGGCACTGAAGCTTTCTTT.

This chain links TRBV4-1 with TRBJ2-2; 12 bases are a match to TRBD2. The V gene's germline CDR1 is MGHRA and CDR2 YSYEKL. With 1 base clipped from V and 1 base from J, the junction kept 7 bases outside the gene matches. This CDR3 has 19 amino acids. The CDR3 DNA is TGCGCCAGCAGCCAAGGGGCTAGCGGGGGGGCGAGGAACACCGGGGAGCTGTTTTTT. It translates to CASSQGASGGARNTGELFF.

Of note for this clone: Germline and junction disagree at one end, which may indicate a read error. Written as DNA, the CDR3 is TGTGCCAGCAGTCAAGCGCCGGGGACAGATACGCAGTATTTT. Encoded protein: CASSQAPGTDTQYF. The V gene is TRBV6-1, the J gene TRBJ2-3; maybe TRBD2 (5 bases). Germline-derived CDR1 and CDR2 are MNHNS and SASEGT. This CDR3 is 14 amino acids long.

The chain is built from TRBV7-9 and TRBJ2-2; D is perhaps TRBD2 (5 bases). V lost 0 bases and J lost 8, with 13 bases in between. The CDR3 is 15 amino acids. From germline, CDR1 is SEHNR and CDR2 FQNEAQ (reference sequence). The CDR3 here is CASSLAPQPGGELFF. CDR3 DNA: TGTGCCAGCAGCTTAGCCCCCCAACCGGGAGGGGAGCTGTTTTTT.

The chain combines TRBV6-4 with TRBJ2-3; D may be TRBD2 (6 bases). CDR1 and CDR2 (germline): MRHNA, SNTAGT. V was trimmed by 4 bases and J by 2 bases, leaving 10 bases between them. CDR3 size: 14 residues. In DNA form, the CDR3 reads TGTGCCAGCAGTGCCGGACTAAACACAGATACGCAGTATTTT. Its translation is CASSAGLNTDTQYF.

This chain links TRBV6-1 with TRBJ2-7, with TRBD1 matching over 7 bases. J gave up 0 bases and V 1 base, and 0 bases lay outside the gene matches. In germline, CDR1 is MNHNS, CDR2 SASEGT. The CDR3 consists of 14 residues. This chain's CDR3 is CASSEGDSSYEQYF. For the CDR3, the DNA is TGTGCCAGCAGTGAAGGGGACAGCTCCTACGAGCAGTACTTC.

This clone was seen a single time. J is TRBJ2-5 and V is TRBV5-1; no clear D. The germline V gene has CDR1 SGHRS and CDR2 YFSETQ. The CDR3 length is 15 residues. V dropped 0 bases and J dropped 2 bases, with 11 bases sitting between them. CDR3 coding DNA: TGCGCCAGCAGCTTGGTGGCCCCCCAGCAAGAGACCCAGTACTTC. Translation: CASSLVAPQQETQYF.

The chain carries TRBV13 and TRBJ2-1; the D gene is possibly TRBD1 (5 bases). CDR1 is PRHDT, CDR2 FYEKMQ, per germline (reference sequence). Trimming removed 4 bases at V and 5 bases at J, with 12 bases between. The length of the CDR3 is 14 residues. CDR3 protein: CASSSPNRNNEQFF. DNA for the CDR3: TGTGCCAGCAGCTCCCCGAACAGGAACAATGAGCAGTTCTTC.

The rearrangement joins TRBV7-2 to TRBJ2-5; D may be TRBD1 (5 bases). The J call may be faulty, since TRBJ2-7 better matches the DNA end. Germline CDR1 is SGHTA and CDR2 is FQGNSA. There are 15 residues in the CDR3. The CDR3 loop reads CASSLRSDSPYEQYF. CDR3 nucleotide sequence: TGTGCCAGCAGCCTTAGGAGCGACAGCCCCTACGAGCAGTACTTC.

The gene calls are TRBV6-1 and TRBJ2-3, with TRBD1 matching 11 bases. CDR3 length: 16 amino acids. V lost 4 bases and J lost 4; bases outside the gene matches: 7. Per the germline V gene, CDR1 is MNHNS and CDR2 is SASEGT. CDR3 DNA sequence: TGTGCCAGCAGTGTTATAGGACAGGGGGCTTCAGATACGCAGTATTTT. Its protein product is CASSVIGQGASDTQYF.

This clone has only one observation. The rearrangement links TRBV7-2 to TRBJ2-7, with D possibly matching TRBD1 (5 bases). This CDR3 has 12 residues. Between the trimmed V and J ends, which lost 3 bases and 7 bases, there was a span of 10 bases. Germline V CDR1 and CDR2: SGHTA, FQGNSA. The CDR3 DNA is TGTGCCAGCAGCTTTCCCCCAGGGGAGCAGTACTTC. Translating it yields CASSFPPGEQYF.

V gene TRBV7-2 combines with J gene TRBJ2-5; 13 nucleotides line up with TRBD2. Germline V gene lookup returns CDR1 SGHTA and CDR2 FQGNSA. There are 17 residues in the CDR3. The J segment lost 2 bases and the V segment lost 5 bases, leaving 8 bases of the junction unmatched. In nucleotides, the CDR3 is TGTGCCAGCAGCCAATTACTAGCGGGGGGGCTGCAAGAGACCCAGTACTTC. Translating it yields CASSQLLAGGLQETQYF.

The CDR3 loop reads CASTAGRETQYF. Written as DNA, the CDR3 is TGTGCCAGCACGGCGGGCAGGGAGACCCAGTACTTC. This chain uses TRBV6-1 with TRBJ2-5; maybe TRBD2 (5 bases). V lost 7 bases and J 5 bases, leaving 11 bases between the germline ends. CDR3 length: 12 residues. Per the germline V gene, CDR1 is MNHNS and CDR2 is SASEGT.

In its sample, this clone was seen a few times. The rearrangement links TRBV5-1 to TRBJ1-4; the D is unclear. The CDR3 covers 14 residues. Trimming stripped 0 bases from V and 5 bases from J, with 8 bases between. Germline CDR1 SGHRS, CDR2 YFSETQ. CDR3 residues: CASSLGPKNEKLFF. As DNA, the CDR3 is TGCGCCAGCAGCTTGGGGCCCAAGAATGAAAAACTGTTTTTT. The full variable domain, its missing parts supplied by reference TRBV5-1 and TRBJ1-4, is KAGVTQTPRYLIKTRGQQVTLSCSPISGHRSVSWYQQTPGQGLQFLFEYFSETQRNKGNFPGRFSGRQFSNSRSEMNVSTLELGDSALYLCASSLGPKNEKLFFGSGTQLSVL.

The J gene is TRBJ1-1, the V gene TRBV6-1, with a tentative D call TRBD1 (5 bases). The germline gives CDR1 MNHNS, CDR2 SASEGT. The length of the CDR3 is 11 residues. V lost 5 bases and J 8 bases, leaving 9 bases between the germline ends. The DNA of the CDR3 is TGTGCCAGCAGTTACGCAGGGGAAGCTTTCTTT. Protein sequence: CASSYAGEAFF.

The chain carries TRBV4-1 and TRBJ2-2; TRBD2 agrees at 9 bases. The CDR3 runs 16 residues. The junction had 3 bases not matched to a gene; V was cut back by 1 base and J by 3 bases. Germline loops: CDR1 MGHRA, CDR2 YSYEKL. The CDR3 nucleotides read TGCGCCAGCAGCCAAGTGGCGGGAGGGCACACCGGGGAGCTGTTTTTT. Translating gives CASSQVAGGHTGELFF.

The sample holds a few counts of this clone. V is TRBV25-1 and J is TRBJ2-1; 13 nucleotides agree with TRBD2. From germline, CDR1 is MGHDK and CDR2 SYGVNS. Germline trimming cut 10 bases from V and 7 bases from J; bases unmatched to any gene: 7. This CDR3 has 14 residues. The CDR3 protein is CATAGTSGKNEQFF. The CDR3 DNA follows: TGTGCCACCGCCGGGACTAGCGGGAAAAATGAGCAGTTCTTC.